This T cell receptor (beta chain) stems from a study of blood T cell repertoires in COVID-19. Study-level information: From the United States, Italy and Spain came samples of acute and convalescent COVID-19. The cDNA or gDNA used as material had been derived from T cells, B-cell-depleted T cells, or PBMCs.

The sample holds a few counts of this clone. The method was immunoSEQ multiplex PCR; TCRdb's version includes in-frame clones alone and lacks a portion of them. The sample carries some 150,000 clones, roughly 82% recorded once. This CDR3 contains 13 residues. Per germline, CDR1 SGHNT and CDR2 YYREEE (reference sequence). V lost 3 bases to trimming and J lost 1 base, with 8 bases between them. This chain links TRBV5-4 with TRBJ2-7; possibly TRBD2 for D (5 bases). The specimen was peripheral blood. The receptor was derived from a woman between 65 and 79 years old with acute or convalescent COVID-19. The CDR3 reads CASSSRGSYEQYF. Written as DNA, the CDR3 is TGTGCCAGCAGCTCTCGGGGATCCTACGAGCAGTACTTC.